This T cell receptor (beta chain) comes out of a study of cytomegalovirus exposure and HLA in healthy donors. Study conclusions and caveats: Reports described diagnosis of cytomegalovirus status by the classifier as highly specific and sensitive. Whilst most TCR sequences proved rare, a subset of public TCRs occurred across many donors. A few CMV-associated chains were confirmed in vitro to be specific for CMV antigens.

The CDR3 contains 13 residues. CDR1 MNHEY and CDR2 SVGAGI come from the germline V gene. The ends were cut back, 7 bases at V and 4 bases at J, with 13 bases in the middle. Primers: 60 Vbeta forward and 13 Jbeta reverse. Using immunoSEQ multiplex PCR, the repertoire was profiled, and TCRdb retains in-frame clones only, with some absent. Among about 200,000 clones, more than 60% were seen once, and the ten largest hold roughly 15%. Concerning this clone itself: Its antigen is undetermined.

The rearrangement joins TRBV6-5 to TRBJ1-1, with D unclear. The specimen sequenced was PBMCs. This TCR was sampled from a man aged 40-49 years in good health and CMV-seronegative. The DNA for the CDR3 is TGTGCCAGCAAATTGGAGACTCTCACTGAAGCTTTCTTT. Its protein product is CASKLETLTEAFF.